The 16 T cell receptor beta chains listed next were all sequenced from one sample in a study of blood T cell repertoires in COVID-19. The repertoire was sequenced with immunoSEQ multiplex PCR; TCRdb's copy has only in-frame clones and lacks some. The profile shows 150,000 to 200,000 clones, more than 65% of them singletons. What was sequenced was peripheral blood. These receptors came from a human donor with acute or convalescent COVID-19. The donor label of this sample is uncertain.

This clone was seen just once. V and J are TRBV5-1 and TRBJ2-7; 10 nucleotides match TRBD1. The germline V gene encodes CDR1 SGHRS and CDR2 YFSETQ. This CDR3 has 15 amino acids. The J segment lost 1 base and the V segment lost 3 bases, leaving 4 bases of the junction unmatched. The CDR3 DNA is TGCGCCAGCAGCTGGCGGGGACAGGGGTCCTACGAGCAGTACTTC. This encodes CASSWRGQGSYEQYF.

The rearrangement uses TRBV5-1 and TRBJ2-7, with TRBD2 identical over 8 bases. The germline gives CDR1 SGHRS, CDR2 YFSETQ. The CDR3 runs to 13 residues. V was clipped by 7 bases and J by 6 bases; unmatched bases: 9. The CDR3 is CASQRESLGEQYF. In nucleotides, the CDR3 is TGCGCCAGCCAGCGGGAGAGTTTGGGCGAGCAGTACTTC. Complete variable domain (other parts from reference TRBV5-1 and TRBJ2-7): KAGVTQTPRYLIKTRGQQVTLSCSPISGHRSVSWYQQTPGQGLQFLFEYFSETQRNKGNFPGRFSGRQFSNSRSEMNVSTLELGDSALYLCASQRESLGEQYFGPGTRLTVT.

This clone showed up just once. CDR3 sequence: CASSLQGAFYGYTF. DNA for the CDR3: TGTGCCAGCAGTTTACAGGGGGCGTTCTATGGCTACACCTTC. V is TRBV2 and J is TRBJ1-2; 9 bases line up with TRBD1. There are 14 residues in the CDR3. V was clipped by 5 bases and J by 4 bases; unmatched bases: 5. CDR1 SNHLY and CDR2 FYNNEI come from the germline V gene.

The CDR3 nucleotides are TGTGCCAGCAGCTCAGGGGGCACCGGGGAGCTGTTTTTT. It specifies CASSSGGTGELFF. The chain links TRBV7-3 to TRBJ2-2, with 7 bases identical to TRBD1. This CDR3 is 13 amino acids long. CDR1 and CDR2 from the germline V gene are SGHTA and FQGTGA. J was trimmed by 4 bases and V by 4 bases; bases with no gene match: 0.

The genes are TRBV3-1 (or the pseudogene TRBV3-2) and TRBJ1-3, with TRBD1 identical over 7 bases. The junction had 4 bases not matched to a gene; V was cut back by 8 bases and J by 0 bases. The CDR3 totals 14 residues. Germline CDR1 reads LGHDT; CDR2 reads YNNKEL (reference sequence). CDR3 amino acids: CASVGTDSGNTIYF. CDR3 sequence (DNA): TGTGCCAGCGTTGGGACAGACTCTGGAAACACCATATATTTT.

This clone appeared once. V and J are TRBV6-6 and TRBJ2-5, with 8 bases fitting TRBD2. The trim removed 6 bases at V and 4 bases at J, leaving 7 bases unmatched. Per germline, CDR1 MNHNY and CDR2 SVGAGI (reference sequence). The CDR3 runs to 14 residues. The CDR3 bases are TGTGCCAGCAGCTCGCGGGGGGCTTCAGAGACCCAGTACTTC. Translated, it gives CASSSRGASETQYF.

V gene TRBV5-1 combines with J gene TRBJ2-5; 13 bases are shared with TRBD2. Looked up from germline, CDR1 is SGHRS and CDR2 is YFSETQ. The junction had 4 bases not matched to a gene; V was cut back by 4 bases and J by 1 base. This CDR3 has 16 amino acids. CDR3 sequence reads: CASSRTSGSSQETQYF. CDR3 in DNA: TGCGCCAGCAGCAGGACTAGCGGGAGTTCCCAAGAGACCCAGTACTTC.

The chain combines TRBV7-9 with TRBJ1-4; D gene ambiguous. V lost 3 bases to trimming and J lost 0 bases, with 8 bases between them. Germline V gene sequence: CDR1 SEHNR, CDR2 FQNEAQ (reference sequence). The CDR3 runs 15 residues. The CDR3 spells CASSLPRATNEKLFF. CDR3 nucleotide sequence: TGTGCCAGCAGCTTGCCGCGTGCAACTAATGAAAAACTGTTTTTT.

V usage is TRBV29-1 and J usage is TRBJ1-1; D is ambiguous. This CDR3 is built from 13 residues. V was trimmed by 0 bases and J by 2 bases, leaving 7 bases between them. Germline CDR1 and CDR2: SQVTM and ANQGSEA. CDR3 nucleotides: TGCAGCGTTGAAGAAACAGCAAACACTGAAGCTTTCTTT. Translating it yields CSVEETANTEAFF.

This clone was seen a single time. The CDR3 DNA follows: TGTGCCAGCAGCTTCGGACAGGGGGGAGGCACCGGGGAGCTGTTTTTT. This translates into CASSFGQGGGTGELFF. The genes are TRBV5-4 and TRBJ2-2, with 10 bases lining up with TRBD1. The V segment lost 2 bases and the J segment 4 bases; nucleotides outside the gene matches: 5. The CDR3 length is 16 residues. The germline V gene encodes CDR1 SGHNT and CDR2 YYREEE (reference sequence).

The V gene is TRBV9, the J gene TRBJ1-3, with D uncertain. V lost 0 bases to trimming and J lost 4 bases, with 8 bases between them. The CDR3 sequence is 14 residues long. CDR1 is SGDLS, CDR2 YYNGEE, per germline. CDR3 in DNA: TGTGCCAGCAGCGTAGGGCCAGGAGGAAACACCATATATTTT. It is translated as CASSVGPGGNTIYF.

This sequence joins TRBV3-1 (or the pseudogene TRBV3-2) and TRBJ1-2; the match to TRBD1 covers 8 bases. The CDR3 is 14 amino acids. The junction had 2 bases not matched to a gene; V was cut back by 1 base and J by 4 bases. Germline CDR1 LGHDT, CDR2 YNNKEL (reference sequence). The CDR3 region is CASSQARGPYGYTF. The DNA for the CDR3 is TGTGCCAGCAGCCAAGCCAGGGGGCCCTATGGCTACACCTTC.

J is TRBJ1-4 and V is TRBV5-1; D might be TRBD1 (5 bases). The CDR3 runs 16 residues. Germline CDR1 is SGHRS and CDR2 is YFSETQ. V dropped 4 bases and J dropped 4 bases, with 17 bases sitting between them. CDR3 residues: CASSRGPGQGNEKLFF. The CDR3 DNA follows: TGCGCCAGCAGCCGCGGACCGGGTCAGGGTAATGAAAAACTGTTTTTT.

V is TRBV18 and J is TRBJ2-6, with a tentative D call TRBD2 (6 bases). Trimming took off 6 bases at V and 0 bases at J, with 18 bases between the two ends. This CDR3 comprises 18 residues. The V gene's germline CDR1 is KGHSH and CDR2 LQKENI. The CDR3 nucleotides are TGTGCCAGCTCCCAGAGTGGGGGGATAACCTCTGGGGCCAACGTCCTGACTTTC. It translates to CASSQSGGITSGANVLTF.

V gene TRBV25-1 combines with J gene TRBJ1-1; D unclear. This CDR3 has 13 amino acids. The germline V and J ends were trimmed by 6 bases and 8 bases, with 16 bases remaining between them. Looked up from germline, CDR1 is MGHDK and CDR2 is SYGVNS. The DNA of the CDR3 is TGTGCCAGCAGAGTCGGGTTGGAGACCGAAGCTTTCTTT. Amino acids: CASRVGLETEAFF.

The chain is built from TRBV5-1 and TRBJ2-2; D ambiguous. Trimming removed 0 bases from V and 4 bases from J, with 4 bases in between. The CDR3 is 13 amino acids. Germline V gene sequence: CDR1 SGHRS, CDR2 YFSETQ. CDR3 amino acids: CASSLAGTGELFF. CDR3 DNA sequence: TGCGCCAGCAGCTTGGCAGGCACCGGGGAGCTGTTTTTT. The whole variable domain, remainder taken from reference TRBV5-1 and TRBJ2-2, is KAGVTQTPRYLIKTRGQQVTLSCSPISGHRSVSWYQQTPGQGLQFLFEYFSETQRNKGNFPGRFSGRQFSNSRSEMNVSTLELGDSALYLCASSLAGTGELFFGEGSRLTVL.